This entry features one TCR beta chain sequence. This specimen comes from a study of blood T cell repertoires in COVID-19. For the study at large: Spain, Italy and the United States supplied samples that represented acute and convalescent COVID-19.

TCRdb keeps only in-frame clones here, not all; method: immunoSEQ multiplex PCR. In the table there are 300,000 or so clones, about 88% of which are singletons. Germline V lookup: CDR1 GTSNPN, CDR2 SVGIG (reference sequence). This CDR3 has 16 residues. The V and J ends lost 0 bases and 2 bases respectively, with 14 bases between them. The V call is TRBV30, the J call TRBJ2-1, with D maybe TRBD1 (5 bases). Sequencing used PBMCs or T cells enriched from blood (not recorded which). The sequence was collected from a man between 60 and 70 years old who had recovered from COVID-19. The CDR3 coding sequence is TGTGCCTGGAGTGTAACTCGTGGGGCCCCCTACAATGAGCAGTTCTTC. Translation gives CAWSVTRGAPYNEQFF.